The following is a TCR beta chain sequence with its context. CDR3 size: 13 residues. Germline CDR1 and CDR2: SGDLS and YYNGEE. Trimming stripped 0 bases from V and 4 bases from J, with 7 bases between. The assay was immunoSEQ multiplex PCR, and TCRdb's table has in-frame clones only and misses some. Of roughly 250,000 clones listed, roughly 90% are singletons. The age range of participants was 18 to 89 years, with residence in about two dozen US areas. Self-reported history from a screening survey and questionnaire set each donor's cohort. This sample is drawn from a study of blood T cell repertoires in COVID-19.

Specimen: PBMCs or T cells enriched from blood (not recorded which). The receptor was derived from a woman in her 50s who had recovered from COVID-19. The genes are TRBV9 and TRBJ1-1; D is unresolved. CDR3 DNA sequence: TGTGCCAGCAGCGTAGGTATATCCACTGAAGCTTTCTTT. This sequence encodes CASSVGISTEAFF.